The clone carrying this T cell receptor beta chain was observed many times. Antigen unknown. The diagnostic basis comprised clinical symptoms, serum thyroxine and TRAb, thyroid ultrasound and orbital computed tomography. The data were taken from a study of T cells in Graves' hyperthyroidism and ophthalmopathy. Overall study results and limits: Onset of ophthalmopathy came a median approximately 6.8 months after the model predicted it. Stable hyperthyroidism was told apart from ophthalmopathy by a model built on 13 V-J features.

Researchers took RNA transcripts and amplified the TCR beta CDR3 regions from them. The study used the HTBI primer set for a first-round RT-PCR of the TCR CDR3. Via MiXCR, TCRdb re-called the multiplex PCR reads, giving one row per CDR3 protein. Of over 250,000 distinct CDR3 sequences listed, around 15% were seen once; the top ten hold around 61%. Germline values: CDR1 KGHDR, CDR2 SFDVKD. CDR3 length: 14 amino acids. The V gene lost 2 bases and the J gene lost 6 bases, with 10 bases spanning the gap. The chain couples TRBV24-1 to TRBJ2-1; D may be TRBD1 or TRBD2 (5 bases each). Material for sequencing was blood. The TCR comes from a woman aged 60 to 75 with Graves' ophthalmopathy. The CDR3 DNA reads as TGTGCCACCAGTGATTCGGGACGGGTCAATGAGCAGTTCTTC. Its translation: CATSDSGRVNEQFF.